This T cell receptor beta chain was recovered during a study of cytomegalovirus exposure and HLA in healthy donors. In the case of this clone: What it recognizes is unknown.

Generated by immunoSEQ multiplex PCR, the TCRdb table keeps only in-frame clones and is missing some. Among a few hundred thousand clones listed, about 90% were seen once. Points from the study as a whole: That first-cohort TCR clusters tended to co-occur in the 120 or so validation repertoires was found in a later analysis. The classifier reportedly diagnosed cytomegalovirus status with high sensitivity and specificity.

Looked up from germline, CDR1 is MNHEY and CDR2 is SVGAGI. V lost 5 bases and J 8 bases, leaving 21 bases between the germline ends. The CDR3 spans 15 residues. This sequence originates from a young woman in good health and CMV-seronegative. V gene TRBV6-5 combines with J gene TRBJ1-2; no reliable D call. The specimen sequenced was PBMCs. This CDR3 is CASSKTRPGGGGYTF. CDR3 sequence (DNA): TGTGCCAGCAGTAAGACTCGTCCAGGCGGAGGCGGCTACACCTTC.